This record looks at one TCR beta chain sequence and its context. This entry comes from a study of blood T cell repertoires in COVID-19. Study information: Samples representing acute and convalescent COVID-19 were sourced from the United States, Italy and Spain. Nucleic acid was either cDNA or gDNA, and it came from T cells, B-cell-depleted T cells, or PBMCs.

After removal of 5 bases from V and 6 bases from J, the junction contained 4 bases not matched to a gene. Germline V lookup: CDR1 SNHLY, CDR2 FYNNEI. The CDR3 contains 14 residues. As handled by the study authors: Amplification of reference gene primers was used by the study to estimate nucleated cell counts. Profiled with immunoSEQ multiplex PCR; TCRdb holds only in-frame clones, not every one. V and J calls and clone size follow that table, whereas D and trimming were derived from the DNA. This repertoire shows some 150,000 clones, approximately 80% found once; its top ten account for about 40%. Sequences were obtained from peripheral blood. V and J are TRBV2 and TRBJ1-5; 10 nucleotides match TRBD1. The receptor's source is a human donor in a cohort sampled during active COVID-19. CDR3 sequence: CASSTGTGVQPQHF. The CDR3 region has the DNA TGTGCCAGCAGTACAGGGACAGGGGTTCAGCCCCAGCATTTT. Supplemented by reference TRBV2 and TRBJ1-5, the full variable domain reads EPEVTQTPSHQVTQMGQEVILRCVPISNHLYFYWYRQILGQKVEFLVSFYNNEISEKSEIFDDQFSVERPDGSNFTLKIRSTKLEDSAMYFCASSTGTGVQPQHFGDGTRLSIL.